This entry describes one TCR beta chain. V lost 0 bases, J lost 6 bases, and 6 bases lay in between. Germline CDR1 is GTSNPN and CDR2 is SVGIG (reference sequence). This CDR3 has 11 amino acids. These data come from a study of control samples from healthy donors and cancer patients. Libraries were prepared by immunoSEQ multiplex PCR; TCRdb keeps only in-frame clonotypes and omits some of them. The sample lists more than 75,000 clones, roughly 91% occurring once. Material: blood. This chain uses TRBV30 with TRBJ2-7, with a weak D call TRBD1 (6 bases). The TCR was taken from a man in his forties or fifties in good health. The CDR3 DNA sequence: TGTGCCTGGAGTGTGGGGGCCGAGCAGTACTTC. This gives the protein CAWSVGAEQYF.